The 10 T cell receptor beta chains in this list originate from one sample, sequenced in a study of shared clonotypes between healthy human individuals. Data came from immunoSEQ multiplex PCR; TCRdb stores just in-frame clones and leaves some out. Among millions of clones listed, roughly 92% were seen once. The sequenced sample was naive CD4+ T cells sorted from blood. Subset meaning: CD45RA+ positively selected. The receptors here all came from a man younger than 30 in good health.

In regard to this clone: The same CDR3 arises from other DNA sequences in this sample as well. V usage is TRBV5-6 and J usage is TRBJ2-3; D is unclear. Trimming shortened V by 0 bases and J by 2 bases, and 7 bases separated the two germline ends. CDR3 length equals 14 residues. CDR1 and CDR2 from the germline V gene are SGHDT and YYEEEE. The CDR3 region has the DNA TGTGCCAGCAGCTTGGGACTCTTCACAGATACGCAGTATTTT. The encoded protein is CASSLGLFTDTQYF. The whole variable domain, remainder taken from reference TRBV5-6 and TRBJ2-3, is DAGVTQSPTHLIKTRGQQVTLRCSPKSGHDTVSWYQQALGQGPQFIFQYYEEEERQRGNFPDRFSGHQFPNYSSELNVNALLLGDSALYLCASSLGLFTDTQYFGPGTRLTVL.

The rearrangement links TRBV5-1 to TRBJ2-3; 8 positions agree with TRBD2. This CDR3 region has 15 residues. J gave up 5 bases and V 4 bases, and 9 bases lay outside the gene matches. Germline CDR1 and CDR2: SGHRS and YFSETQ. The CDR3 sequence: CASSARGGAGDTQYF. CDR3 DNA sequence: TGCGCCAGCAGCGCCCGGGGGGGCGCCGGAGATACGCAGTATTTT.

The rearrangement joins TRBV9 to TRBJ2-1; 8 nucleotides agree with TRBD2. From germline, CDR1 is SGDLS and CDR2 YYNGEE. Losses at the gene ends were 3 bases for V and 1 base for J; bases not matched to a gene: 3. This CDR3 region has 15 residues. The CDR3 protein is CASSGLAGSYNEQFF. In nucleotides, the CDR3 is TGTGCCAGCAGCGGCTTAGCGGGATCCTACAATGAGCAGTTCTTC. The full variable domain, in which reference TRBV9 and TRBJ2-1 provide the parts outside the CDR3, is DSGVTQTPKHLITATGQRVTLRCSPRSGDLSVYWYQQSLDQGLQFLIQYYNGEERAKGNILERFSAQQFPDLHSELNLSSLELGDSALYFCASSGLAGSYNEQFFGPGTRLTVL.

The gene calls are TRBV7-8 and TRBJ1-5; D might be TRBD1 (5 bases). The germline gives CDR1 SGHVS, CDR2 FQNEAQ. Between the trimmed V and J ends, which lost 1 base and 7 bases, there was a span of 11 bases. CDR3 length equals 14 residues. The CDR3 loop reads CASSLVRAGQPQHF. The CDR3 DNA follows: TGTGCCAGCAGCTTAGTCAGGGCAGGGCAGCCCCAGCATTTT.

This clone was seen more than once but under ten times. The chain uses TRBV10-2 and TRBJ1-1, with a possible D match to TRBD1 (5 bases). Germline CDR1 and CDR2: WSHSY and SAAADI. V shed 3 bases and J shed 1 base, with 12 bases lying between them. The CDR3 is made up of 15 amino acids. This CDR3 reads CASSELRQGNTEAFF. CDR3 DNA: TGCGCCAGCAGTGAATTAAGGCAGGGGAACACTGAAGCTTTCTTT.

V usage is TRBV7-9 and J usage is TRBJ1-2; D perhaps matches TRBD1 (6 bases). This CDR3 has 17 amino acids. CDR1 SEHNR and CDR2 FQNEAQ come from the germline V gene (reference sequence). Trimming removed 5 bases from V and 2 bases from J, with 21 bases in between. The CDR3 region has the DNA TGTGCCAGCAGCCTCGGGGGGCCTAACGGGGACAACTATGGCTACACCTTC. It codes for CASSLGGPNGDNYGYTF.

The chain couples TRBV7-2 to TRBJ2-1; D gene unclear. From germline, CDR1 is SGHTA and CDR2 FQGNSA. V was shortened by 5 bases and J by 4 bases, with 6 bases between the two germline ends. The CDR3 is made up of 12 amino acids. This CDR3 is CASSREYNEQFF. The DNA for the CDR3 is TGTGCCAGCAGCCGAGAATACAATGAGCAGTTCTTC.

The chain is built from TRBV5-4 and TRBJ1-1, with no clear D. V lost 0 bases, J lost 12 bases, and 12 bases lay in between. The germline gives CDR1 SGHNT, CDR2 YYREEE (reference sequence). There are 12 residues in the CDR3. The CDR3 sequence is CASSLAPFETFF. CDR3 DNA: TGTGCCAGCAGCTTGGCCCCCTTTGAGACTTTCTTT.

The chain recombines TRBV6-5 with TRBJ2-5, with D perhaps matching TRBD1 (7 bases). The germline gives CDR1 MNHEY, CDR2 SVGAGI. Trimming left V 7 bases short and J 5 bases short, with 14 bases between. The CDR3 is 13 residues long. The CDR3 loop is CASTETGRETQYF. The CDR3 DNA follows: TGTGCCAGCACCGAGACAGGGAGGGAGACCCAGTACTTC.

The chain combines TRBV5-6 with TRBJ2-7; D is uncertain. The CDR3 loop spans 12 amino acids. Germline V gene sequence: CDR1 SGHDT, CDR2 YYEEEE. The ends were cut back, 0 bases at V and 5 bases at J, with 6 bases in the middle. The chain's CDR3 is CASSLGRDEQYF. CDR3 DNA sequence: TGTGCCAGCAGCTTGGGCCGCGACGAGCAGTACTTC.